The 28 T cell receptor beta chains below were found in one sample sequenced in a study of shared clonotypes between healthy human individuals (dated by TCRdb to about 2020). For the CD8 naive samples, CD45RO-negative cells were positively selected for CCR7, yielding a CD45RA+CCR7+ population from which TemRA cells were excluded. The library was generated by the immunoSEQ multiplex PCR assay. TCRdb mirrors the immuneACCESS table, restricted to in-frame sequences. Some clones are absent from its copies; in checked studies, under half trace to an unresolved V gene, and the reason for the others is unknown. The sample contains around 2.1 million clones, about 92% of them found a single time. Around 1.7% of the sample rests with the top ten. Sequencing input: naive CD8+ T cells from PBMCs. The sample's cell subset or site, from its label and the paper: CD45RA+CCR7+. Every receptor here comes from a man between 18 and 29 years old in good health. Some clones in this sample may be carry-over from other donors' samples.

The genes are TRBV9 and TRBJ1-4; D not resolved. V lost 3 bases and J 2 bases, leaving 14 bases between the germline ends. This CDR3 spans 16 amino acids. Germline lookup yields CDR1 SGDLS and CDR2 YYNGEE. The CDR3 DNA is TGTGCCAGCAGCGCCGGGTTGGGGAGCACTAATGAAAAACTGTTTTTT. Translation gives CASSAGLGSTNEKLFF.

V usage is TRBV9 and J usage is TRBJ2-2; D tentatively reads TRBD1 or TRBD2 (5 bases each). Germline loops: CDR1 SGDLS, CDR2 YYNGEE. The germline V and J ends were trimmed by 5 bases and 5 bases, with 19 bases remaining between them. The CDR3 contains 16 residues. The CDR3 loop reads CASRHQSGGVTGELFF. CDR3 DNA: TGTGCCAGCAGACATCAAAGTGGGGGTGTGACCGGGGAGCTGTTTTTT.

The rearrangement uses TRBV27 and TRBJ2-7, with 13 bases lining up with TRBD2. Germline CDR1 and CDR2: MNHEY and SMNVEV (reference sequence). The J segment lost 4 bases and the V segment lost 0 bases, leaving 9 bases of the junction unmatched. The CDR3 is made up of 18 amino acids. The CDR3 protein is CASSLSAPGLAGLYEQYF. As DNA, the CDR3 is TGTGCCAGCAGTTTATCCGCCCCGGGACTAGCGGGACTATACGAGCAGTACTTC.

The V call is TRBV5-1, the J call TRBJ2-1; 10 bases are shared with TRBD2. With V trimmed by 5 bases and J by 6 bases, 5 bases remained unmatched. The CDR3 has 14 amino acids. Germline V lookup: CDR1 SGHRS, CDR2 YFSETQ. The CDR3 sequence is CASRLAGALNEQFF. CDR3 nucleotides: TGCGCCAGCAGGCTAGCGGGAGCGCTCAATGAGCAGTTCTTC.

This clone has just one count. This rearrangement joins TRBV7-9 to TRBJ1-2; D is ambiguous. The germline V gene encodes CDR1 SEHNR and CDR2 FQNEAQ (reference sequence). This CDR3 spans 13 amino acids. V lost 0 bases and J 10 bases, leaving 12 bases between the germline ends. CDR3 DNA: TGTGCCAGCAGCTTAGCTCCGTCTCCGGACTACACCTTC. This encodes CASSLAPSPDYTF.

This chain uses TRBV9 with TRBJ2-7; 10 bases align to TRBD1. CDR1 and CDR2 from the germline V gene are SGDLS and YYNGEE. This CDR3 spans 16 amino acids. Trimming at V came to 3 bases and at J to 2 bases, leaving 8 bases not matched to a gene. The CDR3 nucleotides are TGTGCCAGCAGCGGCGCCCTTGGGACAGGGGCCTACGAGCAGTACTTC. It is translated as CASSGALGTGAYEQYF.

This chain uses TRBV11-2 with TRBJ1-2; TRBD1 agrees at 7 bases. The CDR3 contains 17 residues. CDR1 and CDR2 (germline): SGHAT, FQNNGV. V lost 5 bases to trimming and J lost 0 bases; unmatched junction nucleotides: 12. The CDR3 region is CASSQNRGASSNYGYTF. The CDR3 DNA is TGTGCCAGCAGCCAAAACAGGGGAGCCAGCTCTAACTATGGCTACACCTTC.

This clone was detected only once. The chain is built from TRBV25-1 and TRBJ2-3; the D is unclear. Germline V gene sequence: CDR1 MGHDK, CDR2 SYGVNS. The CDR3 totals 12 residues. V was trimmed by 3 bases and J by 4 bases, leaving 5 bases between them. CDR3 region: CASSDYPDTQYF. CDR3 DNA: TGTGCCAGCAGTGACTACCCAGATACGCAGTATTTT.

V usage is TRBV7-7 and J usage is TRBJ2-2, with 15 bases aligning to TRBD2. V lost 4 bases, J lost 1 base, and 4 bases stayed unmatched. Germline CDR1 is SSHAT and CDR2 is FNYEAQ (reference sequence). The CDR3 has 18 residues. This chain's CDR3 is CASSSGLAGGLNTGELFF. The CDR3 DNA sequence: TGTGCCAGCAGCTCCGGACTAGCGGGAGGGTTGAACACCGGGGAGCTGTTTTTT.

J is TRBJ1-1 and V is TRBV13, with TRBD1 identical over 7 bases. The CDR3 has 16 residues. The junction had 11 bases not matched to a gene; V was cut back by 3 bases and J by 4 bases. Germline CDR1 and CDR2: PRHDT and FYEKMQ (reference sequence). This CDR3 reads CASSLGQLTAVTEAFF. DNA for the CDR3: TGTGCCAGCAGCTTGGGACAGCTAACGGCGGTCACTGAAGCTTTCTTT.

The V gene is TRBV15, the J gene TRBJ1-2; tentatively, D is TRBD1 (5 bases). Germline values: CDR1 LNHNV, CDR2 YYDKDF (reference sequence). The CDR3 is made up of 15 amino acids. The ends were cut back, 4 bases at V and 4 bases at J, with 16 bases in the middle. CDR3 DNA: TGTGCCACCAGCACAACCACGGGGCCTTCCTATGGCTACACCTTC. Its translation: CATSTTTGPSYGYTF.

The chain recombines TRBV27 with TRBJ2-1; 7 bases match TRBD1. Germline V gives CDR1 MNHEY, CDR2 SMNVEV (reference sequence). The CDR3 runs 12 residues. V dropped 7 bases and J dropped 6; count of bases not matched to a gene: 3. CDR3: CASKPGGNEQFF. DNA for the CDR3: TGTGCCAGCAAGCCAGGGGGCAATGAGCAGTTCTTC.

The CDR3 sequence is CASSQDLADRGEQYF. The CDR3 nucleotides read TGCGCCAGCAGCCAAGATCTGGCGGACCGGGGCGAGCAGTACTTC. The rearrangement links TRBV4-3 to TRBJ2-7; D is perhaps TRBD2 (5 bases). Germline assignment: CDR1 LGHNA and CDR2 YSLEER. V lost 0 bases and J 6 bases, leaving 15 bases between the germline ends. CDR3 length equals 15 residues.

The CDR3 DNA reads as TGTGCCAGCAGTACCCCGGGACAGTTTACCTACGAGCAGTACTTC. This gives the protein CASSTPGQFTYEQYF. V usage is TRBV6-5 and J usage is TRBJ2-7; 7 nucleotides align to TRBD1. J lost 2 bases, V lost 5 bases, and 9 bases had no gene match. There are 15 residues in the CDR3. The germline gives CDR1 MNHEY, CDR2 SVGAGI.

This chain connects TRBV19 to TRBJ2-7, with TRBD1 matching over 12 bases. Germline V gene lookup returns CDR1 LNHDA and CDR2 SQIVND (reference sequence). The length of the CDR3 is 14 residues. Trimming at V came to 6 bases and at J to 4 bases, leaving 4 bases not matched to a gene. The CDR3 region has the DNA TGTGCCAGTAGACCGGGACAGGGGGCTTACGAGCAGTACTTC. This sequence encodes CASRPGQGAYEQYF.

This rearrangement joins TRBV10-3 to TRBJ2-7, with D possibly matching TRBD2 (6 bases). Germline V gene sequence: CDR1 ENHRY, CDR2 SYGVKD. Trimming shortened V by 11 bases and J by 4 bases, and 12 bases separated the two germline ends. The length of the CDR3 is 11 residues. Written as DNA, the CDR3 is TGTGCCGCCGGGGGTTGGTACGAGCAGTACTTC. Encoded protein: CAAGGWYEQYF.

The CDR3 sequence is CASSVRGGGTNEKLFF. The CDR3 DNA is TGTGCCAGCAGCGTCAGGGGAGGTGGAACTAATGAAAAACTGTTTTTT. The rearrangement uses TRBV9 and TRBJ1-4, with a possible D match to TRBD1 (6 bases). The CDR3 totals 16 residues. CDR1 and CDR2 from the germline V gene are SGDLS and YYNGEE. The V gene lost 2 bases and the J gene lost 1 base, with 12 bases spanning the gap.

The genes are TRBV27 and TRBJ2-7; the match to TRBD2 covers 7 bases. After removal of 2 bases from V and 5 bases from J, the junction contained 15 bases not matched to a gene. CDR3 size: 17 residues. Germline CDR1 MNHEY, CDR2 SMNVEV (reference sequence). CDR3 sequence (DNA): TGTGCCAGCAGTTTAACCGATGTTGTGACTAGCTTCCACGAGCAGTACTTC. It yields the protein CASSLTDVVTSFHEQYF.

A remark on this clone: Distinct nucleotide sequences in the sample also encode this CDR3. The V gene is TRBV9, the J gene TRBJ2-7; D is possibly TRBD2 (6 bases). V was pared by 0 bases and J by 2 bases, with 9 bases between. The CDR3 spans 14 residues. Looked up from germline, CDR1 is SGDLS and CDR2 is YYNGEE. The CDR3 region is CASSVGGNTYEQYF. The CDR3 DNA reads TGTGCCAGCAGCGTAGGCGGGAACACCTACGAGCAGTACTTC.

This chain uses TRBV6-5 with TRBJ1-1, with TRBD1 matching 8 bases. The trim removed 7 bases at V and 3 bases at J, leaving 10 bases unmatched. The germline V gene encodes CDR1 MNHEY and CDR2 SVGAGI. The CDR3 consists of 15 residues. CDR3 region: CASNSYRGLDTEAFF. The CDR3 DNA reads as TGTGCCAGCAATTCATACAGGGGGTTGGACACTGAAGCTTTCTTT.

The rearrangement joins TRBV11-2 to TRBJ1-2; D unresolved. Germline CDR1 is SGHAT and CDR2 is FQNNGV. V lost 6 bases, J lost 4 bases, and 12 bases lay in between. This CDR3 region has 13 residues. For the CDR3, the DNA is TGTGCCAGCAGTCAGGTTCCCTTCTATGGCTACACCTTC. This gives the protein CASSQVPFYGYTF.

The chain has TRBV27 and TRBJ2-1; 10 nucleotides match TRBD2. Germline-derived CDR1 and CDR2 are MNHEY and SMNVEV (reference sequence). J was trimmed by 8 bases and V by 6 bases; bases with no gene match: 7. The CDR3 is 14 amino acids. CDR3 amino acids: CASRVLAGADEQFF. The CDR3 DNA is TGTGCCAGCAGAGTGCTAGCGGGAGCCGATGAGCAGTTCTTC.

This clone showed up just once. The V gene is TRBV6-5, the J gene TRBJ2-3, with TRBD2 as a possible D gene (7 bases). Germline CDR1 is MNHEY and CDR2 is SVGAGI. The CDR3 spans 15 residues. The germline V and J ends were trimmed by 1 base and 5 bases, with 13 bases remaining between them. CDR3 sequence: CASSYWGGAGDTQYF. CDR3 coding DNA: TGTGCCAGCAGTTACTGGGGGGGCGCAGGAGATACGCAGTATTTT.

The chain uses TRBV9 and TRBJ1-2; D call uncertain. V lost 3 bases to trimming and J lost 0 bases, with 18 bases between them. The germline gives CDR1 SGDLS, CDR2 YYNGEE. The length of the CDR3 is 17 residues. The DNA of the CDR3 is TGTGCCAGCAGCGCCCTCCTCGGTCGGGAGACTAACTATGGCTACACCTTC. Its protein is CASSALLGRETNYGYTF. Supplemented by reference TRBV9 and TRBJ1-2, the full variable domain reads DSGVTQTPKHLITATGQRVTLRCSPRSGDLSVYWYQQSLDQGLQFLIQYYNGEERAKGNILERFSAQQFPDLHSELNLSSLELGDSALYFCASSALLGRETNYGYTFGSGTRLTVV.

This clone is a singleton in its sample. V usage is TRBV28 and J usage is TRBJ2-7, with D maybe TRBD1 (7 bases). Germline V CDR1 and CDR2: MDHEN, SYDVKM. The CDR3 spans 16 residues. V was clipped by 6 bases and J by 3 bases, with 21 bases between them. The CDR3 sequence: CASRLLRQGGNYEQYF. CDR3 coding DNA: TGTGCCAGCAGATTACTAAGACAGGGAGGCAACTACGAGCAGTACTTC.

The rearrangement joins TRBV7-8 to TRBJ1-5; D remains ambiguous. Trimming cost V 1 base and J 6 bases, with 19 bases left between them. This CDR3 spans 17 amino acids. CDR1 and CDR2 from the germline V gene are SGHVS and FQNEAQ. In nucleotides, the CDR3 is TGTGCCAGCAGCTTAGTAGAAGGTCTGGGGTTGCGTCAGCCCCAGCATTTT. Its protein is CASSLVEGLGLRQPQHF.

The chain employs TRBV7-9 and TRBJ1-2; D call uncertain. From germline, CDR1 is SEHNR and CDR2 FQNEAQ (reference sequence). V lost 2 bases and J 1 base, leaving 11 bases between the germline ends. The CDR3 consists of 15 residues. CDR3 protein: CASSLSGGINYGYTF. CDR3 sequence (DNA): TGTGCCAGCAGCTTATCGGGTGGCATTAACTATGGCTACACCTTC.

This chain connects TRBV27 to TRBJ2-7, with a weak D call TRBD2 (5 bases). V was trimmed by 5 bases and J by 9 bases, leaving 17 bases between them. Germline CDR1 MNHEY, CDR2 SMNVEV (reference sequence). This CDR3 is built from 13 residues. The CDR3 coding sequence is TGTGCCAGCAGTCCCCCCGAGGACTTCGGGCAGTACTTC. Protein product: CASSPPEDFGQYF.